These 14 T cell receptor beta chains share one sample of origin, sequenced in a study of identical twins. TCRdb ran MiXCR on the 5' RACE reads and lists one entry per CDR3 protein. The table has 450,000 or so distinct CDR3 sequences, around 24% seen once; the top ten hold 2.9%. This same sample was also part of a study on T cells expressing NK-cell markers.

The sequenced sample consisted of CD4+ T cells sorted from blood. The source is a woman under 30 in good health.

The chain employs TRBV3-1 and TRBJ2-2; 7 bases agree with TRBD2. The CDR3 spans 16 residues. The V gene's germline CDR1 is LGHDT and CDR2 YNNKEL (reference sequence). Losses at the gene ends were 0 bases for V and 5 bases for J; bases not matched to a gene: 6. The CDR3 loop is CASSQERTRGTGELFF. The CDR3 nucleotides are TGTGCCAGCAGCCAAGAGAGGACTAGAGGGACCGGGGAGCTGTTTTTT.

CDR3 residues: CASSQDIAGGIGYGYTF. The DNA of the CDR3 is TGTGCCAGCAGCCAAGATATCGCGGGGGGAATTGGCTATGGCTACACCTTC. The chain recombines TRBV4-2 with TRBJ1-2; weak D call: TRBD1 (5 bases). V lost 0 bases, J lost 4 bases, and 18 bases lay in between. This CDR3 region has 17 residues. Per germline, CDR1 LGHNA and CDR2 YNFKEQ.

This clonotype was counted at least ten times. One end of the junction does not line up with germline, which may come from a read error. V is TRBV6-1 and J is TRBJ2-7; 7 bases match TRBD2. The CDR3 contains 15 residues. CDR1 and CDR2 (germline): MNHNS, SASEGT. The CDR3 sequence: CASSPRRGGSYEQYF. Here the CDR3 DNA reads TGCGCCAGCAGCCCCCGACGCGGGGGTTCCTACGAGCAGTACTTC.

This clonotype was recorded a few times. V and J are TRBV29-1 and TRBJ2-5; 13 nucleotides agree with TRBD2. This CDR3 has 15 amino acids. Losses at the gene ends were 6 bases for V and 1 base for J; bases not matched to a gene: 5. Germline loops: CDR1 SQVTM, CDR2 ANQGSEA. The CDR3 nucleotides read TGCAGCGTAGGGGGGACTAGCGGGACCCAAGAGACCCAGTACTTC. Encoded protein: CSVGGTSGTQETQYF.

The sample holds a few counts of this clonotype. This rearrangement joins TRBV7-2 to TRBJ1-5; D ambiguous. V dropped 1 base and J dropped 2 bases, with 9 bases sitting between them. CDR3 length: 15 amino acids. The V gene's germline CDR1 is SGHTA and CDR2 FQGNSA. CDR3 residues: CASSLEAVGNQPQHF. The CDR3 DNA is TGTGCCAGCAGCTTAGAGGCGGTAGGCAATCAGCCCCAGCATTTT.

This clonotype was recorded a few times. Written as DNA, the CDR3 is TGTGCCAGCAGCTGGGGGTGGCCCGGTGGCACAGATACGCAGTATTTT. It encodes CASSWGWPGGTDTQYF. This chain joins TRBV5-5 and TRBJ2-3, with D perhaps given as TRBD1 or TRBD2 (5 bases each). Germline V lookup: CDR1 SGHKS, CDR2 YYEKEE (reference sequence). Trimming removed 3 bases at V and 1 base at J, with 15 bases between. The CDR3 covers 16 residues.

This rearrangement joins TRBV18 to TRBJ2-7, with D possibly matching TRBD1 (6 bases). CDR1 is KGHSH and CDR2 is LQKENI in the germline V gene. Trimming took off 8 bases at V and 6 bases at J, with 17 bases between the two ends. The CDR3 is made up of 13 amino acids. DNA of the CDR3: TGTGCCAGCGCATGGGACATTCCCCTCGAGCAGTACTTC. Its protein product is CASAWDIPLEQYF. Drawing the rest from reference TRBV18 and TRBJ2-7, the complete variable domain is NAGVMQNPRHLVRRRGQEARLRCSPMKGHSHVYWYRQLPEEGLKFMVYLQKENIIDESGMPKERFSAEFPKEGPSILRIQQVVRGDSAAYFCASAWDIPLEQYFGPGTRLTVT.

The rearrangement uses TRBV5-1 and TRBJ1-2; maybe TRBD1 (6 bases). Germline CDR1 is SGHRS and CDR2 is YFSETQ. The CDR3 runs 11 residues. The V end lost 3 bases, the J end lost 10 bases, and 10 bases lay between the germline ends. The CDR3 here is CASSSDRAYTF. CDR3 coding DNA: TGCGCCAGCAGCTCGGACAGAGCCTACACCTTC.

This chain uses TRBV11-2 with TRBJ2-1, with D unclear. This CDR3 region has 15 residues. Trimming removed 5 bases at V and 5 bases at J, with 16 bases between. Germline lookup yields CDR1 SGHAT and CDR2 FQNNGV. In DNA, the CDR3 is TGTGCCAGCAGCGACGGGTCCAGGAGAAACAATGAGCAGTTCTTC. It translates to CASSDGSRRNNEQFF. Drawing the rest from reference TRBV11-2 and TRBJ2-1, the complete variable domain is EAGVAQSPRYKIIEKRQSVAFWCNPISGHATLYWYQQILGQGPKLLIQFQNNGVVDDSQLPKDRFSAERLKGVDSTLKIQPAKLEDSAVYLCASSDGSRRNNEQFFGPGTRLTVL.

The gene calls are TRBV20-1 and TRBJ2-5; D unresolved. The CDR3 is made up of 12 amino acids. The V end lost 1 base, the J end lost 1 base, and 4 bases lay between the germline ends. Germline V CDR1 and CDR2: DFQATT, SNEGSKA (reference sequence). The CDR3 DNA follows: TGCAGTGCTAGAGTGACCCAAGAGACCCAGTACTTC. This translates into CSARVTQETQYF.

The rearrangement uses TRBV12-3 or TRBV12-4 and TRBJ2-3; 7 bases align to TRBD1. The trim removed 7 bases at V and 6 bases at J, leaving 22 bases unmatched. The CDR3 length is 18 residues. CDR3 sequence (DNA): TGTGCCAGCACCCTCGGTTGGGGAAGGGGGCCCGCCGCCGATACGCAGTATTTT. Its translation is CASTLGWGRGPAADTQYF.

The rearrangement joins TRBV20-1 to TRBJ2-3, with 11 bases matching TRBD2. The CDR3 loop spans 15 amino acids. The germline CDR1 and CDR2 sequences are DFQATT and SNEGSKA (reference sequence). The J segment lost 8 bases and the V segment lost 5 bases, leaving 12 bases of the junction unmatched. Written as DNA, the CDR3 is TGCAGTGCTCTACCGGGACTAGCGGTTCAGGGTACGCAGTATTTT. This translates into CSALPGLAVQGTQYF.

The V and J genes are TRBV28 and TRBJ1-6, with 8 bases identical to TRBD1. Per the germline V gene, CDR1 is MDHEN and CDR2 is SYDVKM. This CDR3 comprises 15 residues. J was trimmed by 7 bases and V by 2 bases; bases with no gene match: 4. CDR3 loop: CASSLIGTGNSPLHF. CDR3 sequence (DNA): TGTGCCAGCAGTTTAATCGGGACAGGCAATTCACCCCTCCACTTT.

This clonotype was seen only a few times. The chain couples TRBV14 to TRBJ1-6; D is uncertain. The CDR3 totals 12 residues. CDR1 SGHDN and CDR2 FVKESK come from the germline V gene. V was cut by 0 bases and J by 9 bases, with 3 bases left in between. CDR3 DNA: TGTGCCAGCAGCCAAGAGCGTTCACCCCTCCACTTT. This codes for CASSQERSPLHF.